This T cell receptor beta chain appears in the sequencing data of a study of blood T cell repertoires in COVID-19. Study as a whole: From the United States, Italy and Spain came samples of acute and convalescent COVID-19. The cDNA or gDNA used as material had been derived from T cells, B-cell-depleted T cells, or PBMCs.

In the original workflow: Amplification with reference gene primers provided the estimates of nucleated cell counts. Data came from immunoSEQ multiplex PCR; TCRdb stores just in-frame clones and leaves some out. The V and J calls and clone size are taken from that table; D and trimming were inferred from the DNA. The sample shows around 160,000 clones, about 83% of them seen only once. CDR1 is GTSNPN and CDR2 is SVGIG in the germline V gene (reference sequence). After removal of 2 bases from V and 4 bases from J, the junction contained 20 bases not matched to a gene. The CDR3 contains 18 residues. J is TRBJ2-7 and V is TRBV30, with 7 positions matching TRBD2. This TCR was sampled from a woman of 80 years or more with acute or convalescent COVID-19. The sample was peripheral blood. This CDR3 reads CAWSSGKGYRTRAYEQYF. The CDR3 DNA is TGTGCCTGGAGTAGTGGAAAGGGGTATAGGACTAGAGCTTACGAGCAGTACTTC.